This T cell receptor beta chain came from a study of blood T cell repertoires in COVID-19. About the study: Specimens from acute and convalescent COVID-19 originated in the United States, Italy and Spain. Nucleic acid was either cDNA or gDNA, and it came from T cells, B-cell-depleted T cells, or PBMCs.

CDR1 SGHNT and CDR2 YYREEE come from the germline V gene (reference sequence). This CDR3 is built from 15 residues. V trimming: 3 bases; J trimming: 6 bases; junction bases outside the gene matches: 8. Per the original data handling: By means of reference gene primer amplification, nucleated cell counts were estimated. Assay used: immunoSEQ multiplex PCR; TCRdb lists only in-frame clones, some missing. V and J calls and clone size are given by that table; D and trimming were obtained from the DNA. The sample lists 200,000 to 250,000 clones, approximately 79% occurring once. This receptor was taken from a human donor in a cohort sampled during active COVID-19. This chain uses TRBV5-4 with TRBJ1-4; 7 positions agree with TRBD1. Material for sequencing was peripheral blood. The CDR3 is CASSSRDDRDEKLFF. The CDR3 DNA is TGTGCCAGCAGCTCCCGGGACGACAGGGATGAAAAACTGTTTTTT.